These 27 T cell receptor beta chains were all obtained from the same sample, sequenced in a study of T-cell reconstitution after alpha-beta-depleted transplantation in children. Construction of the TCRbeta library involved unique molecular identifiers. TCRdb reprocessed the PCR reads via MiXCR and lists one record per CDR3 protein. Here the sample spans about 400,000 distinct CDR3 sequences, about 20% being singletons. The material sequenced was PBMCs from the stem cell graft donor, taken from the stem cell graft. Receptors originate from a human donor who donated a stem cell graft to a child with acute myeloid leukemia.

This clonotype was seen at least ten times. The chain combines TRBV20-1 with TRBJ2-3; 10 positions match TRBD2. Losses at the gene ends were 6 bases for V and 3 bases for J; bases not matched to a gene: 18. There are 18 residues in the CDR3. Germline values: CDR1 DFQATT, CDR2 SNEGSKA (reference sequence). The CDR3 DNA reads TGCAGTGCCCCCGGGACAGGAAGTTCTAGCGGGAGTACAGATACGCAGTATTTT. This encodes CSAPGTGSSSGSTDTQYF.

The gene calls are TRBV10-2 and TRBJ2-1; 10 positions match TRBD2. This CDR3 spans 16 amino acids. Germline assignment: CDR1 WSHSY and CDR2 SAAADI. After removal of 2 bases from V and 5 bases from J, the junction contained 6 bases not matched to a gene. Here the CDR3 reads CASSEGLADTNNEQFF. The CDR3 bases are TGCGCCAGCAGTGAGGGACTAGCGGACACAAACAATGAGCAGTTCTTC.

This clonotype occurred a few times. CDR3 sequence reads: CASSTPGAIEQFF. CDR3 nucleotides: TGTGCCAGCAGTACCCCGGGAGCAATTGAGCAGTTCTTC. V is TRBV12-3 or TRBV12-4 and J is TRBJ2-1; a possible D gene is TRBD2 (6 bases). The CDR3 spans 13 residues. Trimming took off 5 bases at V and 9 bases at J, with 14 bases between the two ends.

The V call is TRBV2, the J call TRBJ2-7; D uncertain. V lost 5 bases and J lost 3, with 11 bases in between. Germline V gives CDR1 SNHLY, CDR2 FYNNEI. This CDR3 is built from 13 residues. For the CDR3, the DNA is TGTGCCAGCAGTATCGAGCAGGTCTACGAGCAGTACTTC. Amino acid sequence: CASSIEQVYEQYF.

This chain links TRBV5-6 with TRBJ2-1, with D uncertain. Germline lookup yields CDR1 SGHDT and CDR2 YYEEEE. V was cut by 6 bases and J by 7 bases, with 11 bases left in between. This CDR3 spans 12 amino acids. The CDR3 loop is CASTSRTNEQFF. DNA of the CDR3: TGTGCCAGCACCTCCCGGACGAATGAGCAGTTCTTC. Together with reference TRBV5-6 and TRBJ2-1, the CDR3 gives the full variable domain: DAGVTQSPTHLIKTRGQQVTLRCSPKSGHDTVSWYQQALGQGPQFIFQYYEEEERQRGNFPDRFSGHQFPNYSSELNVNALLLGDSALYLCASTSRTNEQFFGPGTRLTVL.

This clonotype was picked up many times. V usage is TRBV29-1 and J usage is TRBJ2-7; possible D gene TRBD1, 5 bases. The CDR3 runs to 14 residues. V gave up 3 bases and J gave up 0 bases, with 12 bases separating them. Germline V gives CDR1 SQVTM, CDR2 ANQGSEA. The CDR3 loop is CSVDTGSTSYEQYF. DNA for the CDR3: TGCAGCGTTGACACAGGTTCTACCTCCTACGAGCAGTACTTC.

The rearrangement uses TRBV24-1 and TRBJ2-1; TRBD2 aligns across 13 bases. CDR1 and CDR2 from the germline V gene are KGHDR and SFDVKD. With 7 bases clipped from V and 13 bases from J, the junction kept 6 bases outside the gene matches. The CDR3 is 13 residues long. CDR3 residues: CATSAGLAGFQFF. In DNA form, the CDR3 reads TGTGCCACCAGCGCGGGACTAGCGGGATTCCAGTTCTTC.

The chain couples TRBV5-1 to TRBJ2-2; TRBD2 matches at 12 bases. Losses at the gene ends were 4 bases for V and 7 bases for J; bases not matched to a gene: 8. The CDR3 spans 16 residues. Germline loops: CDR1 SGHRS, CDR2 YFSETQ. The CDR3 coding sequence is TGCGCCAGCAGCCCAGGGACTAGCGGGTTCCACGGGGAGCTGTTTTTT. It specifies CASSPGTSGFHGELFF. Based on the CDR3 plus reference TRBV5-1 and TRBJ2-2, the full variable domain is KAGVTQTPRYLIKTRGQQVTLSCSPISGHRSVSWYQQTPGQGLQFLFEYFSETQRNKGNFPGRFSGRQFSNSRSEMNVSTLELGDSALYLCASSPGTSGFHGELFFGEGSRLTVL.

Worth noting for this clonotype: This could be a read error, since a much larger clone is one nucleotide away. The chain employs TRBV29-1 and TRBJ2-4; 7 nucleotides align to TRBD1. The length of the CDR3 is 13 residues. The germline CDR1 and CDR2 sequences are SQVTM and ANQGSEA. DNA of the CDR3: TGCATCGTTCAGGGGGTCCTAATAAACATTCAGTACTTC. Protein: CIVQGVLINIQYF.

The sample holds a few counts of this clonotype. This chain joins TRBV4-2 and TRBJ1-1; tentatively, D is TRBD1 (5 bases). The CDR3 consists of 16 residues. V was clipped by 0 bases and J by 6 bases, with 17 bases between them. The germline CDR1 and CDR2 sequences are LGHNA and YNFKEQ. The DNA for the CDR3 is TGTGCCAGCAGCCAAGATGGACATTTCGAGTTCTCTGAAGCTTTCTTT. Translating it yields CASSQDGHFEFSEAFF.

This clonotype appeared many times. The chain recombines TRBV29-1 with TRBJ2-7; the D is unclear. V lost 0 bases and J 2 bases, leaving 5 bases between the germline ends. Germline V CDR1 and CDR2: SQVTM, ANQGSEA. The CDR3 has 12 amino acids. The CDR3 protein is CSVEDVAYEQYF. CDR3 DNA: TGCAGCGTTGAAGATGTAGCCTACGAGCAGTACTTC.

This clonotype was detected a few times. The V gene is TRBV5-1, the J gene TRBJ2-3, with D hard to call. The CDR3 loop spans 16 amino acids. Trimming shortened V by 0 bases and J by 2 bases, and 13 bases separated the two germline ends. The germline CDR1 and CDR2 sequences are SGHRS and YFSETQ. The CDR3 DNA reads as TGCGCCAGCAGCTTGGTGGTCAGACTCTCCACAGATACGCAGTATTTT. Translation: CASSLVVRLSTDTQYF.

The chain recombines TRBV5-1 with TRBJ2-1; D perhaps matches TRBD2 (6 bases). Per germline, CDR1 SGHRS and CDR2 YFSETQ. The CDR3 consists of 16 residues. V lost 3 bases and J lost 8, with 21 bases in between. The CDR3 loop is CASSYEKVAVIDEQFF. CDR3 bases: TGCGCCAGCAGCTATGAGAAGGTAGCGGTCATTGATGAGCAGTTCTTC.

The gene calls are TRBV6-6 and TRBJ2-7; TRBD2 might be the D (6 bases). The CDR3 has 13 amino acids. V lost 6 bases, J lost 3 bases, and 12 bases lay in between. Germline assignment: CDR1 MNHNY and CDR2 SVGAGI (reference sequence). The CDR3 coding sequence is TGTGCCAGCAGCTCGATGGGGGGCTACGAGCAGTACTTC. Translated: CASSSMGGYEQYF.

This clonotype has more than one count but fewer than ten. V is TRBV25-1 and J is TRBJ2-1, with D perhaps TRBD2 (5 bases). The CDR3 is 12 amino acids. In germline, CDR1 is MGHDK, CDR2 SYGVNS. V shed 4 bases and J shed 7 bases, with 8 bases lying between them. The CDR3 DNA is TGTGCCAGCAGTGCCGGGAATAATGAGCAGTTCTTC. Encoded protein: CASSAGNNEQFF.

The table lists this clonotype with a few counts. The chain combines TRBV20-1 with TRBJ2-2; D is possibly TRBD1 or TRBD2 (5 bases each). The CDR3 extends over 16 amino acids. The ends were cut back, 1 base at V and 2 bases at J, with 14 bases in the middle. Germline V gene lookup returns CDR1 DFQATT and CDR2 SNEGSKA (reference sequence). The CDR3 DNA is TGCAGTGCTAGAGGGGGGAATGGGTATAACACCGGGGAGCTGTTTTTT. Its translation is CSARGGNGYNTGELFF.

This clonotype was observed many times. CDR3 sequence reads: CSARGQGVGGELFF. The CDR3 DNA reads as TGCAGTGCTAGAGGACAGGGGGTGGGCGGGGAGCTGTTTTTT. This chain connects TRBV20-1 to TRBJ2-2; the match to TRBD1 covers 9 bases. V was pared by 1 base and J by 7 bases, with 4 bases of the junction left unmatched. Germline loops: CDR1 DFQATT, CDR2 SNEGSKA (reference sequence). This CDR3 spans 14 amino acids.

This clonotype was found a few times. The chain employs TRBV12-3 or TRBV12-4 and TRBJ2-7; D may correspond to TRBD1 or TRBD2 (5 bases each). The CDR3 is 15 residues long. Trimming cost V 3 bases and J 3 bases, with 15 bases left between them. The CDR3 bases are TGTGCCAGCAGTTTCCAACGGGACGGACGCTACGAGCAGTACTTC. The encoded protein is CASSFQRDGRYEQYF.

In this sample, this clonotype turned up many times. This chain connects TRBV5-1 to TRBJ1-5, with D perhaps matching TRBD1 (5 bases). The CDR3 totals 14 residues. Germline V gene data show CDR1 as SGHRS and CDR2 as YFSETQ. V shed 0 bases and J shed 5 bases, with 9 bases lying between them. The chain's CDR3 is CASSLGQGDQPQHF. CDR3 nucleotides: TGCGCCAGCAGCTTGGGGCAGGGCGATCAGCCCCAGCATTTT.

The DNA for the CDR3 is TGCAGTGCTAGAGTGGGACTTGGGGAGCAGTACTTC. Translation: CSARVGLGEQYF. The chain recombines TRBV20-1 with TRBJ2-7; D perhaps matches TRBD2 (6 bases). The CDR3 sequence is 12 residues long. Germline V gives CDR1 DFQATT, CDR2 SNEGSKA (reference sequence). V lost 1 base, J lost 7 bases, and 11 bases lay in between.

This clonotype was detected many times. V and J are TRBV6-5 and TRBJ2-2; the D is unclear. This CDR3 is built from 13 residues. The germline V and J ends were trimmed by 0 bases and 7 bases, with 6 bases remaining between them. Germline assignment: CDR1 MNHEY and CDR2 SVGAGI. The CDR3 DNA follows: TGTGCCAGCAGTTACTCGTCCGGCGGGGAGCTGTTTTTT. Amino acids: CASSYSSGGELFF.

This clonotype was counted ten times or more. The CDR3 DNA follows: TGTGCCACCAGTGACCCTTCAGCGACTAGCGGCGCCTACAATGAGCAGTTCTTC. It specifies CATSDPSATSGAYNEQFF. The chain links TRBV24-1 to TRBJ2-1; 9 bases line up with TRBD2. With 4 bases clipped from V and 2 bases from J, the junction kept 11 bases outside the gene matches. The CDR3 has 18 amino acids. Germline V gene sequence: CDR1 KGHDR, CDR2 SFDVKD.

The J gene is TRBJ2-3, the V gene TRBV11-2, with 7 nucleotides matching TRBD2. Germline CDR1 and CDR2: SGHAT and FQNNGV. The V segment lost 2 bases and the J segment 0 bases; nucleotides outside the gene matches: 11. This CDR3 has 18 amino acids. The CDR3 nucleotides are TGTGCCAGCAGCTTACTTTATTCTGGCGGGAGCAGCACAGATACGCAGTATTTT. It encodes CASSLLYSGGSSTDTQYF. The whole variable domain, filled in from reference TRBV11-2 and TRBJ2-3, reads EAGVAQSPRYKIIEKRQSVAFWCNPISGHATLYWYQQILGQGPKLLIQFQNNGVVDDSQLPKDRFSAERLKGVDSTLKIQPAKLEDSAVYLCASSLLYSGGSSTDTQYFGPGTRLTVL.

CDR3 in amino acids: CATSRDGGGQQFF. CDR3 coding DNA: TGTGCCACCAGCAGAGATGGGGGCGGACAGCAGTTCTTC. The gene calls are TRBV15 and TRBJ2-1; TRBD1 is a possible D gene (6 bases). Deletions cut 0 bases from V and 11 bases from J, with 11 bases between. The CDR3 contains 13 residues. The germline gives CDR1 LNHNV, CDR2 YYDKDF (reference sequence).

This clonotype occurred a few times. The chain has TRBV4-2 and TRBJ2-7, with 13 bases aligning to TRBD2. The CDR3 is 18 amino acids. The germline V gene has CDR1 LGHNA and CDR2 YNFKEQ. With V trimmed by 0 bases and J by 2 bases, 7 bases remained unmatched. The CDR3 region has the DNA TGTGCCAGCAGCCAAGATCTCGGGACTAGCGGGATACCCTACGAGCAGTACTTC. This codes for CASSQDLGTSGIPYEQYF.

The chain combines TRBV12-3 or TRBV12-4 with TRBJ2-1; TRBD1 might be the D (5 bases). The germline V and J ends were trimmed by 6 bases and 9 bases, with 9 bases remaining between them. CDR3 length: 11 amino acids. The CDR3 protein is CASRRQIEQFF. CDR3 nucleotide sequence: TGTGCCAGCAGACGACAGATTGAGCAGTTCTTC.

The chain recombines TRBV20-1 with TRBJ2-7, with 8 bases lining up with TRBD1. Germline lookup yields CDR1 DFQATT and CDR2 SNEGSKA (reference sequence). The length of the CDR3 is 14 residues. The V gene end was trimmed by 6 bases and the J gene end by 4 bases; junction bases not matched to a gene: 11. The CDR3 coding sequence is TGCAGTGCCCACGGACAGGGAAGCCCTTACGAGCAGTACTTC. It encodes CSAHGQGSPYEQYF.